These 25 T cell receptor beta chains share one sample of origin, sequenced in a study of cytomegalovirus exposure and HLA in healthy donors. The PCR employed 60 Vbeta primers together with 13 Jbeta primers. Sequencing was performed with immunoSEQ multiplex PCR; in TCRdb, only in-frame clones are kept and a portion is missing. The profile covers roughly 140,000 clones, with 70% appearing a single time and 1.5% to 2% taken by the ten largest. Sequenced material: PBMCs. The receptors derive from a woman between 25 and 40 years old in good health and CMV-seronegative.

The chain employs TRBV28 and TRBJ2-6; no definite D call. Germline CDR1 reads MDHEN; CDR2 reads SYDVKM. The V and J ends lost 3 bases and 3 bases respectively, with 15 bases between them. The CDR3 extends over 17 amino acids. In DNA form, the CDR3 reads TGTGCCAGCAGTTTTCGTATGGCTAGTAGTGGGGCCAACGTCCTGACTTTC. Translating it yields CASSFRMASSGANVLTF.

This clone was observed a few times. The CDR3 here is CASSRNNLAANYNEQFF. The CDR3 bases are TGCGCCAGCAGTCGCAACAATCTAGCGGCAAACTACAATGAGCAGTTCTTC. The chain combines TRBV23-1 with TRBJ2-1, with 7 nucleotides matching TRBD2. TRBV23-1 is an ORF for which the function is uncertain. This CDR3 has 17 residues. V dropped 4 bases and J dropped 3; count of bases not matched to a gene: 12.

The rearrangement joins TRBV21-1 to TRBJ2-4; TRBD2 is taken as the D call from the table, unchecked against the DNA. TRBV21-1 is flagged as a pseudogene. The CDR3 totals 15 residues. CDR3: CASSKGWLTAGIQYF. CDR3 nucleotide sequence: TGTGCCAGCAGCAAAGGGTGGCTCACCGCGGGGATTCAGTACTTC.

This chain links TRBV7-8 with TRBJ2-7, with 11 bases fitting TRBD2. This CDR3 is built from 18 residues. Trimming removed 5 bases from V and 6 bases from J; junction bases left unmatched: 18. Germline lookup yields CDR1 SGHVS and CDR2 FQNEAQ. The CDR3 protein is CASSRRDRDTSGSGEQYF. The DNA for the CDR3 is TGTGCCAGCAGCCGCCGGGACAGGGACACTAGCGGGAGCGGCGAGCAGTACTTC.

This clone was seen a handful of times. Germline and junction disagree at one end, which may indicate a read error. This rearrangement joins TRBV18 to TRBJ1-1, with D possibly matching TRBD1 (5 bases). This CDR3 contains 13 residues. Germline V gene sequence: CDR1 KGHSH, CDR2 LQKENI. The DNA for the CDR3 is TGTGCCAGCTCACGGGACTTGAACGCTGAAGCTTTCTTT. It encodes CASSRDLNAEAFF.

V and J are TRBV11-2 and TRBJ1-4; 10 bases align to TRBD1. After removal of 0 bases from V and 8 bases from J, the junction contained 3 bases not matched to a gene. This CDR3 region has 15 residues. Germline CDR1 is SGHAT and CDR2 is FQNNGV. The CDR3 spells CASSLDLTGGEKLFF. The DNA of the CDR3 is TGTGCCAGCAGCTTAGATCTGACAGGGGGCGAAAAACTGTTTTTT.

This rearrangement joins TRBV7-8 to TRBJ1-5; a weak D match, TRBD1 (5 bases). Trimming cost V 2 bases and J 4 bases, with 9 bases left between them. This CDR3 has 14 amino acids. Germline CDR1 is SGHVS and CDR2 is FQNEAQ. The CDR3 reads CASSLRGGNQPQHF. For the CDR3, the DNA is TGTGCCAGCAGCTTAAGGGGTGGGAATCAGCCCCAGCATTTT.

CDR3 amino acids: CASQSGRLYYNEQFF. The CDR3 DNA is TGTGCCAGCCAGAGCGGGCGCCTCTACTACAATGAGCAGTTCTTC. This chain connects TRBV2 to TRBJ2-1, with D perhaps TRBD2 (6 bases). Germline CDR1 SNHLY, CDR2 FYNNEI. Trimming removed 8 bases at V and 3 bases at J, with 17 bases between. The CDR3 runs to 15 residues.

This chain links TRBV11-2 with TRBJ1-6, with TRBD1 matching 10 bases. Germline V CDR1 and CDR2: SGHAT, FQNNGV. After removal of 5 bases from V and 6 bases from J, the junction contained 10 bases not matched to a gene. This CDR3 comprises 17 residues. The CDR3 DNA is TGTGCCAGCAGCCACTATTCCGGACAGGGGGTTAATTCACCCCTCCACTTT. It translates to CASSHYSGQGVNSPLHF.

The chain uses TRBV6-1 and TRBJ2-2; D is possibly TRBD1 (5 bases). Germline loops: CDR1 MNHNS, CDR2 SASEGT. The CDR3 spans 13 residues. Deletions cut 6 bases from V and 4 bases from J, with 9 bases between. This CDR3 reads CASRGPGTGELFF. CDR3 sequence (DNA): TGTGCCAGCAGGGGGCCCGGCACCGGGGAGCTGTTTTTT.

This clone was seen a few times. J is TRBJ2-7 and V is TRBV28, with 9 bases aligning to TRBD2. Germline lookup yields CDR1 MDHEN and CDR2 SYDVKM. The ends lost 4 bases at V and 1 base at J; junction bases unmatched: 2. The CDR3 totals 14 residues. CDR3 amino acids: CASSYLAGSYEQYF. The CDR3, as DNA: TGTGCCAGCAGTTACCTAGCGGGGTCCTACGAGCAGTACTTC.

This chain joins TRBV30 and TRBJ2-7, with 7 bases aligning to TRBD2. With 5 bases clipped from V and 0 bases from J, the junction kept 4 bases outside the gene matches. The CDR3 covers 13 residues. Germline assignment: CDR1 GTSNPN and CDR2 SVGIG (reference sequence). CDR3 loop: CAWEAGSSYEQYV. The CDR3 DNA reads TGTGCCTGGGAAGCGGGAAGCTCCTACGAGCAGTACGTC.

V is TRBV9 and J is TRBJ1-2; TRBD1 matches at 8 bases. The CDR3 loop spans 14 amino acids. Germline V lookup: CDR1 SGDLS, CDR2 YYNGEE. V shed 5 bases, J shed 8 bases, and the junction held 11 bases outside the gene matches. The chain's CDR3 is CASRDSTGEEGYTF. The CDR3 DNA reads TGTGCCAGCAGGGATTCGACAGGGGAGGAGGGCTACACCTTC.

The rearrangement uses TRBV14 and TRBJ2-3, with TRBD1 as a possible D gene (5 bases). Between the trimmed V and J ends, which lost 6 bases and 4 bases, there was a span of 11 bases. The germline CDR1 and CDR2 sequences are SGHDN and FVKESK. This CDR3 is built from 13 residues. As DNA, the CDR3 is TGTGCCAGCAGAGTGGGGCTGGCAGATACGCAGTATTTT. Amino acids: CASRVGLADTQYF.

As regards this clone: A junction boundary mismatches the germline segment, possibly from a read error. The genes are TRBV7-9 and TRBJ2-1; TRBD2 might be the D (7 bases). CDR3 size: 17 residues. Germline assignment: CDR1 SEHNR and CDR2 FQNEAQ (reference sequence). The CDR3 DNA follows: TGTTCCAGCAGCTTAAGGTACCGGGGGGCCGTCTACAATGAGCAGTTCTTC. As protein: CSSSLRYRGAVYNEQFF.

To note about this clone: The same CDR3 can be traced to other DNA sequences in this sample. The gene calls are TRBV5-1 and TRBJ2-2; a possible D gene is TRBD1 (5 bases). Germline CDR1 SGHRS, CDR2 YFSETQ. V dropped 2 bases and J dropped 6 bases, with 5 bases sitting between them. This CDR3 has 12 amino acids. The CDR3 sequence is CASSLGAGELFF. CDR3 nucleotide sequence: TGCGCCAGCAGCTTAGGGGCCGGGGAGCTGTTTTTT.

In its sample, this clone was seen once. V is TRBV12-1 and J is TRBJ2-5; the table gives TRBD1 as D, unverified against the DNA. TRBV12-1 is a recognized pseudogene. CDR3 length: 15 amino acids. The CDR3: CASSFAHRAKETQYF. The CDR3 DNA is TGTGCCAGCAGCTTTGCACACAGAGCCAAAGAGACCCAGTACTTC.

The CDR3 DNA follows: TGCGCCAGCAGCTTGTTGGTGTCAGGGGAAGGTCGCGGCTACACCTTC. It specifies CASSLLVSGEGRGYTF. The chain employs TRBV5-1 and TRBJ1-2; tentative D call: TRBD1 (6 bases). The CDR3 is made up of 16 amino acids. The germline V gene has CDR1 SGHRS and CDR2 YFSETQ. The ends were cut back, 1 base at V and 8 bases at J, with 21 bases in the middle.

CDR3 loop: CASSQDWRAGSGYTF. The CDR3, as DNA: TGTGCCAGCAGCCAAGATTGGCGGGCAGGCTCGGGCTACACCTTC. The chain has TRBV14 and TRBJ1-2; D is ambiguous. The CDR3 loop spans 15 amino acids. V was cut by 0 bases and J by 8 bases, with 16 bases left in between. Germline assignment: CDR1 SGHDN and CDR2 FVKESK.

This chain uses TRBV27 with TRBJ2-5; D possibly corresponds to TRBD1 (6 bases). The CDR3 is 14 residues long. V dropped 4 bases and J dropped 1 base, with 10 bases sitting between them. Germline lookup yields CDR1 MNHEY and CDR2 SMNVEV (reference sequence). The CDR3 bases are TGTGCCAGCAGTTCGACAGGCTCCCAAGAGACCCAGTACTTC. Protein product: CASSSTGSQETQYF.

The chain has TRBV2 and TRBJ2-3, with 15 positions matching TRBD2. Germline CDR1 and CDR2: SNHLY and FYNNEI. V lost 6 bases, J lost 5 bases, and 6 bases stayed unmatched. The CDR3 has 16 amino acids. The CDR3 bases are TGTGCCAGCAGACCGGGACTAGCGGGAGGCATAGATACGCAGTATTTT. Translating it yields CASRPGLAGGIDTQYF.

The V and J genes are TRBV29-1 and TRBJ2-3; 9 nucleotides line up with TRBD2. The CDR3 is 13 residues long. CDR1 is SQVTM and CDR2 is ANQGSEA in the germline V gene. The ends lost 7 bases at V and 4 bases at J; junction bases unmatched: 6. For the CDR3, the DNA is TGCAGCGCCGGGACTAGCTCTTCAGATACGCAGTATTTT. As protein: CSAGTSSSDTQYF.

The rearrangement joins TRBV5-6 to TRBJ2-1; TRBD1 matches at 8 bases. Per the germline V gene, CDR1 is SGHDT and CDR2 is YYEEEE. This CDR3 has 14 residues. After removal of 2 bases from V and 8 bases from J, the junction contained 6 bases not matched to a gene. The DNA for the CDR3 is TGTGCCAGCAGCTTAGTCGGGACAGGCTATGAGCAGTTCTTC. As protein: CASSLVGTGYEQFF.

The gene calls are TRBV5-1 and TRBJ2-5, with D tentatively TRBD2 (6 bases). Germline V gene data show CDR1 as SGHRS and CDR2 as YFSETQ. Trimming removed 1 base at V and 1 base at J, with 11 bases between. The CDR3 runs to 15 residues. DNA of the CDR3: TGCGCCAGCAGCTTGAACGGGGGAGCCCAAGAGACCCAGTACTTC. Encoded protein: CASSLNGGAQETQYF. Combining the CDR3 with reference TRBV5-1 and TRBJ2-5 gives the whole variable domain KAGVTQTPRYLIKTRGQQVTLSCSPISGHRSVSWYQQTPGQGLQFLFEYFSETQRNKGNFPGRFSGRQFSNSRSEMNVSTLELGDSALYLCASSLNGGAQETQYFGPGTRLLVL.

CDR3 in DNA: TGTGCCAGCCTCATGGAGCAGGGACTCACTGAAGCTTTCTTT. It specifies CASLMEQGLTEAFF. The V call is TRBV2, the J call TRBJ1-1; perhaps TRBD1 as D (5 bases). The V gene lost 8 bases and the J gene lost 4 bases, with 17 bases spanning the gap. The CDR3 length is 14 residues. The germline CDR1 and CDR2 sequences are SNHLY and FYNNEI.